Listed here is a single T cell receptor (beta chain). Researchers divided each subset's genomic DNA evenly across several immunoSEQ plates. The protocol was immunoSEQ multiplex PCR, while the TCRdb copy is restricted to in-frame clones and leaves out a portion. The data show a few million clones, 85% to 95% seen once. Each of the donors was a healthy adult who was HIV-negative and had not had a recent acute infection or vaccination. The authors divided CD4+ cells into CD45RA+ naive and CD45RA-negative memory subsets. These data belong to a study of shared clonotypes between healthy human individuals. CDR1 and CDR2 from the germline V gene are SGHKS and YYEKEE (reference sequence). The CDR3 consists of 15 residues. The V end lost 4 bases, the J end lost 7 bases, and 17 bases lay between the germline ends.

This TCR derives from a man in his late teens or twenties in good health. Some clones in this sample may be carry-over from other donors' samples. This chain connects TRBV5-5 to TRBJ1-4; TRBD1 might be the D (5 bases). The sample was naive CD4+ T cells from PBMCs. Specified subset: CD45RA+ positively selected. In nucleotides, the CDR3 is TGTGCCAGCAGCCCTTACAGGTCCCTGGTTGAAAAACTGTTTTTT. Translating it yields CASSPYRSLVEKLFF.